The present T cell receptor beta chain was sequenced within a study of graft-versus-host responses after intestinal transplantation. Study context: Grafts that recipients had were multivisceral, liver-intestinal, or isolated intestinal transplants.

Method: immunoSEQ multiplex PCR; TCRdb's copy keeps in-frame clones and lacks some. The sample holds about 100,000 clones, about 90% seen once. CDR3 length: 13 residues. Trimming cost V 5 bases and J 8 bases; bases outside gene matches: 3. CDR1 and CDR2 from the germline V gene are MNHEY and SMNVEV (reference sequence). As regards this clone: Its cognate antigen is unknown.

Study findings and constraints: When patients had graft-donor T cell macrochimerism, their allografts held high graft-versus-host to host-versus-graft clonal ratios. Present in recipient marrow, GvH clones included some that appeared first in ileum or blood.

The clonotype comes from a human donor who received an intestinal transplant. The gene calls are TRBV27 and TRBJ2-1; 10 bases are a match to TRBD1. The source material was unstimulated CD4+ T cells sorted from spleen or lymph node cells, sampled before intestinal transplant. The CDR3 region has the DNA TGTGCCAGCAGTAGGGACAGGGGCTATGAGCAGTTCTTC. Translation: CASSRDRGYEQFF.